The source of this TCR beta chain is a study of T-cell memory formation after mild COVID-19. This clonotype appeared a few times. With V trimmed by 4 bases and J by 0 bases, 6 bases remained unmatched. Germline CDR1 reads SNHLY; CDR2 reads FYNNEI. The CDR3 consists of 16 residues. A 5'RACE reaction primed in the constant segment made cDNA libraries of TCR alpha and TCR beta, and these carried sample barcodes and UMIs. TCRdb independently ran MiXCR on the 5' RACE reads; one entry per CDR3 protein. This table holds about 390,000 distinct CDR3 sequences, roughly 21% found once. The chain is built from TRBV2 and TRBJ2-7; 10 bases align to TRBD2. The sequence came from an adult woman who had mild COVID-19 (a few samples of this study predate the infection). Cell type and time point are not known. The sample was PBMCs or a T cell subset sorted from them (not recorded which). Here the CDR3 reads CASSVRTSGSSYEQYF. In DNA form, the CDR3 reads TGTGCCAGCAGTGTCCGGACTAGCGGTAGCTCCTACGAGCAGTACTTC.